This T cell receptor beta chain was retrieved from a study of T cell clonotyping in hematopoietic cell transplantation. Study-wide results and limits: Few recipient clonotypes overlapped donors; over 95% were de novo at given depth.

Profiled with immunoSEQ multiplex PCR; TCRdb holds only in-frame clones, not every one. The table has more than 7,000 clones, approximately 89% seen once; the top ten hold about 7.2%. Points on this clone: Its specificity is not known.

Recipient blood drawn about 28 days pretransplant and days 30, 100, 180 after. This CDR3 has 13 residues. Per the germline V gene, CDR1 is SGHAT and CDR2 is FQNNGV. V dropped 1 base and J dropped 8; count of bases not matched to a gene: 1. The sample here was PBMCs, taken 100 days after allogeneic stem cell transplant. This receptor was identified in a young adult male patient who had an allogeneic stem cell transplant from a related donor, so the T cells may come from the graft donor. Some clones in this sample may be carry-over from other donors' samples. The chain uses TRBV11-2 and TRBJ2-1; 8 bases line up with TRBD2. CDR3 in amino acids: CASSLVTSDEQFF. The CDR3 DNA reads TGTGCCAGCAGCTTAGTGACTAGCGATGAGCAGTTCTTC.